A selection of T cell receptor beta chains follows, all from one sample in a study of blood T cell repertoires in COVID-19. Libraries were prepared by immunoSEQ multiplex PCR; TCRdb keeps only in-frame clonotypes and omits some of them. The sample lists about 180,000 clones; approximately 80% were seen once. Material for sequencing was peripheral blood. The receptors derive from a woman aged 40-49 years with COVID-19, enrolled during active disease. CDR3s include the opening cysteine and the closing phenylalanine or tryptophan. The D gene is left open where the match is weak. Size tells how often a clone was seen (once, few, many) or the class of an expanded clone, and some rows leave it out.

d_call	j_call	v_call	clone_size	cdr3_aa	cdr3_nt
TRBD2	TRBJ2-3	TRBV19	NA	CASRVSGGGDTQYF	TGTGCCAGTAGAGTATCGGGGGGGGGAGATACGCAGTATTTT
TRBD1	TRBJ1-2	TRBV29-1	NA	CSVDRGPGYTF	TGCAGCGTCGACAGGGGGCCTGGCTACACCTTC
TRBD1	TRBJ2-5	TRBV6-5	NA	CASSYQGATVETQYF	TGTGCCAGCAGTTACCAGGGGGCGACGGTAGAGACCCAGTACTTC
TRBD1	TRBJ1-1	TRBV7-2	NA	CASSAGQRNTEAFF	TGTGCCAGCAGCGCGGGACAGAGGAACACTGAAGCTTTCTTT
NA	TRBJ2-3	TRBV5-1	NA	CASSLGQIPADTQYF	TGCGCCAGCAGCTTGGGGCAGATTCCCGCAGATACGCAGTATTTT
NA	TRBJ2-7	TRBV19	NA	CASSPGLVAEQYF	TGTGCCAGTAGTCCCGGTCTGGTTGCCGAGCAGTACTTC
NA	TRBJ2-1	TRBV27	NA	CASSLGHPYYNEQFF	TGTGCCAGCAGTTTAGGGCACCCCTACTACAATGAGCAGTTCTTC
NA	TRBJ1-1	TRBV6-6	NA	CASRVSGGPNTEAFF	TGTGCCAGCAGGGTCTCGGGGGGGCCGAACACTGAAGCTTTCTTT
NA	TRBJ2-3	TRBV28	NA	CASSPYRRLHTQYF	TGTGCCAGCAGTCCTTATCGCAGGTTGCATACGCAGTATTTT
NA	TRBJ2-7	TRBV27	NA	CASSFRQGTLPVEQYF	TGTGCCAGCAGTTTCCGTCAGGGAACCCTGCCCGTCGAGCAGTACTTC
NA	TRBJ1-1	TRBV4-1	NA	CASSLRAGGPGEAFF	TGCGCCAGCAGCCTACGAGCCGGGGGGCCAGGGGAAGCTTTCTTT
NA	TRBJ2-1	TRBV15	NA	CATSRDGPSSYNEQFF	TGTGCCACCAGCAGAGATGGGCCAAGCTCCTACAATGAGCAGTTCTTC
NA	TRBJ1-3	TRBV27	NA	CASSLLGSGPNSGNTIYF	TGTGCCAGCAGTTTGCTGGGGAGTGGGCCCAACTCTGGAAACACCATATATTTT
TRBD1	TRBJ1-6	TRBV27	few	CASTLVGQGVYNSPLHF	TGTGCCAGCACCCTGGTTGGACAGGGGGTTTATAATTCACCCCTCCACTTT
NA	TRBJ1-5	TRBV5-5	NA	CASSSQGDNQPQHF	TGTGCCAGCAGCTCGCAGGGTGACAATCAGCCCCAGCATTTT
TRBD2	TRBJ2-3	TRBV4-1	NA	CASGDLLAGGDTQYF	TGCGCCAGCGGGGATCTACTAGCGGGCGGGGATACGCAGTATTTT
NA	TRBJ2-7	TRBV29-1	NA	CSVDYLYEQYF	TGCAGCGTTGACTACCTCTACGAGCAGTACTTC
NA	TRBJ1-1	TRBV28	NA	CASSDRNTEAFF	TGTGCCAGCAGTGACAGGAACACTGAAGCTTTCTTT
TRBD2	TRBJ2-5	TRBV6-6	few	CASRPGTSGGQETQYF	TGTGCCAGCAGACCCGGGACTAGCGGGGGGCAAGAGACCCAGTACTTC
NA	TRBJ1-2	TRBV19	NA	CATLPMNSGYGYTF	TGTGCCACCCTACCCATGAATTCCGGCTATGGCTACACCTTC
NA	TRBJ1-2	TRBV19	NA	CAAGRHYGYTF	TGTGCTGCGGGACGCCACTATGGCTACACCTTC
TRBD2	TRBJ2-1	TRBV19	NA	CASSILAGPNEQFF	TGTGCCAGTAGTATCCTAGCGGGGCCCAATGAGCAGTTCTTC
TRBD1	TRBJ2-7	TRBV19	NA	CASSTRKGGVLISSYEQYF	TGTGCCAGTAGTACCCGTAAAGGGGGCGTTCTTATTAGCTCCTACGAGCAGTACTTC
NA	TRBJ1-5	TRBV14	NA	CASSLWGGNQPQHF	TGTGCCAGCAGCCTTTGGGGAGGCAATCAGCCCCAGCATTTT
NA	TRBJ1-1	TRBV12-3/TRBV12-4	NA	CASSLKGRGEAFF	TGTGCCAGCAGTTTAAAGGGGCGGGGGGAAGCTTTCTTT
NA	TRBJ1-2	TRBV12-5	few	CASGRFGGHGYTF	TGTGCTAGTGGCCGGTTCGGGGGTCATGGCTACACCTTC
TRBD2	TRBJ2-1	TRBV6-5	NA	CASTGTSGGYNEQFF	TGTGCCAGCACTGGGACTAGCGGGGGTTACAATGAGCAGTTCTTC
TRBD1	TRBJ1-5	TRBV19	many	CASSIQQGQQPQHF	TGTGCCAGTAGTATACAACAGGGACAGCAGCCCCAGCATTTT
TRBD1	TRBJ2-6	TRBV11-3	NA	CASSSPGTGYSSGANVLTF	TGTGCCAGCAGCTCCCCTGGGACAGGCTACAGCTCTGGGGCCAACGTCCTGACTTTC
NA	TRBJ1-3	TRBV28	NA	CASSLMRPGGNTIYF	TGTGCCAGCAGCCTCATGAGGCCCGGTGGAAACACCATATATTTT
NA	TRBJ1-1	TRBV5-4	NA	CASSLSGVVEAFF	TGTGCCAGCAGCTTATCGGGGGTCGTTGAAGCTTTCTTT
TRBD2	TRBJ2-1	TRBV27	NA	CASRPTSGRRSYNEQFF	TGTGCCAGCAGACCCACTAGCGGGCGACGTTCCTACAATGAGCAGTTCTTC
TRBD1	TRBJ1-2	TRBV5-1	NA	CASSTTGQINYGYTF	TGCGCCAGCAGCACCACGGGACAGATAAACTATGGCTACACCTTC
TRBD2	TRBJ2-2	TRBV6-4	NA	CASSGHSGSNGELFF	TGTGCCAGCAGTGGACACAGCGGGAGTAACGGGGAGCTGTTTTTT
TRBD1	TRBJ2-7	TRBV5-4	NA	CASSRDRGGEQYF	TGTGCCAGCAGCAGGGACAGGGGGGGCGAGCAGTACTTC
TRBD1	TRBJ1-5	TRBV2	few	CASSLGRGQGQPQHF	TGTGCCAGCAGCCTCGGGAGGGGACAGGGTCAGCCCCAGCATTTT
NA	TRBJ2-7	TRBV5-8	NA	CASSFAPYHRHEQYF	TGTGCCAGCAGCTTCGCCCCCTACCACAGACACGAGCAGTACTTC
NA	TRBJ1-1	TRBV4-2	NA	CASNQDRNTEAFF	TGTGCCAGCAACCAGGACAGGAACACTGAAGCTTTCTTT
TRBD2	TRBJ2-7	TRBV5-6	NA	CASSLRAGGSSYEQYF	TGTGCCAGCAGCTTACGAGCGGGGGGGAGCTCCTACGAGCAGTACTTC
NA	TRBJ2-2	TRBV2	NA	CASSGRRLTGELFF	TGTGCCAGCAGTGGTCGCAGACTCACCGGGGAGCTGTTTTTT
NA	TRBJ2-3	TRBV19	NA	CASSGLSGDTQYF	TGTGCCAGTAGTGGCCTGTCGGGAGATACGCAGTATTTT
NA	TRBJ2-3	TRBV11-3	NA	CASSLAGPLSGTDTQYF	TGTGCCAGCAGCTTAGCTGGGCCCCTCAGTGGCACAGATACGCAGTATTTT
TRBD2	TRBJ2-1	TRBV28	NA	CASSLRLAVNEQFF	TGTGCCAGCAGTCTCCGACTAGCGGTCAATGAGCAGTTCTTC
NA	TRBJ1-2	TRBV28	NA	CASSFPGRIANYGYTF	TGTGCCAGCAGTTTCCCAGGGCGGATAGCTAACTATGGCTACACCTTC